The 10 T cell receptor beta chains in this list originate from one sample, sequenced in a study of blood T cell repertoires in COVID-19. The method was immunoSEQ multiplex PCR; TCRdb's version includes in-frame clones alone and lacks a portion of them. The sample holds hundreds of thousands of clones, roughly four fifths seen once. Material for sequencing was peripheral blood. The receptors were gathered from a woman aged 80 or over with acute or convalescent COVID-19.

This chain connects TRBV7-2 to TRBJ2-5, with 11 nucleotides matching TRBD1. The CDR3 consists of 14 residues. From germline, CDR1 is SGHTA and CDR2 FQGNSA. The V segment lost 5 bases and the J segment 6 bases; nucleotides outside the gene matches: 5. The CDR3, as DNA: TGTGCCAGCAGCACCGGACAGGGGGCTAAGACCCAGTACTTC. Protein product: CASSTGQGAKTQYF.

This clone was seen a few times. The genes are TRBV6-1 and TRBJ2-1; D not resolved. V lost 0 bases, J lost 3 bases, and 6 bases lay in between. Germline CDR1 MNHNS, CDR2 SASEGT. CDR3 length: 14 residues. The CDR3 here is CASSEARIYNEQFF. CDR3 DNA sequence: TGTGCCAGCAGTGAAGCGCGAATCTACAATGAGCAGTTCTTC.

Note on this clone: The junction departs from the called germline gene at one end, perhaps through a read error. CDR3 nucleotide sequence: TGTGCCAGCAGCGTAGCCGGGACAGAGAGAAACACCATATATTTT. This encodes CASSVAGTERNTIYF. This chain joins TRBV7-9 and TRBJ1-3; 7 nucleotides line up with TRBD1. Germline V CDR1 and CDR2: SEHNR, FQNEAQ (reference sequence). The CDR3 loop spans 15 amino acids.

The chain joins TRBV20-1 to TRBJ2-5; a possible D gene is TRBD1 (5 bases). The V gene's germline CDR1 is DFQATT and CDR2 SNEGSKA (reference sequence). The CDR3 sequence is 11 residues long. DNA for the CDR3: TGCAGCTCGCAGGGACAAGAGACCCAGTACTTC. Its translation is CSSQGQETQYF.

The CDR3 here is CASSLGGQYNEQFF. For the CDR3, the DNA is TGTGCCAGCAGCTTAGGGGGCCAGTACAATGAGCAGTTCTTC. This sequence joins TRBV7-9 and TRBJ2-1; maybe TRBD1 (5 bases). The V gene lost 1 base and the J gene lost 4 bases, with 8 bases spanning the gap. CDR1 and CDR2 from the germline V gene are SEHNR and FQNEAQ (reference sequence). CDR3 length: 14 amino acids.

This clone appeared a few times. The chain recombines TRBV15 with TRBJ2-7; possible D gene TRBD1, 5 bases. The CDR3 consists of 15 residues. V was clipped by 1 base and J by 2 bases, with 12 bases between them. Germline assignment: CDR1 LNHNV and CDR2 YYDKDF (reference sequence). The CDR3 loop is CATSRARVGAYEQYF. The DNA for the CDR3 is TGTGCCACCAGCAGAGCCAGGGTTGGGGCCTACGAGCAGTACTTC.

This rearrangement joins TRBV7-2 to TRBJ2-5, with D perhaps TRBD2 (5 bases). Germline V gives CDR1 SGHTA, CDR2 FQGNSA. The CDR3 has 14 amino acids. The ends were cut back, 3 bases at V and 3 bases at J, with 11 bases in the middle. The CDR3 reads CASSFVARKETQYF. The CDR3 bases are TGTGCCAGCAGCTTTGTAGCGCGTAAAGAGACCCAGTACTTC.

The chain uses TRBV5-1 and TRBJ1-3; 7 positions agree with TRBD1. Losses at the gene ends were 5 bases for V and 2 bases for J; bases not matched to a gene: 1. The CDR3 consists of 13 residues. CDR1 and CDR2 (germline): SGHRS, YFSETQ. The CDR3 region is CASRQGAGNTIYF. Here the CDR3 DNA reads TGCGCCAGCAGGCAGGGGGCTGGAAACACCATATATTTT.

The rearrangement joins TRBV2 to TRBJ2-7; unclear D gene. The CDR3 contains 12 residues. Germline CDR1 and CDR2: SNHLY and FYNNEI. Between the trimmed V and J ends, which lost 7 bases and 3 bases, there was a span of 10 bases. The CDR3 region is CASISAGYEQYF. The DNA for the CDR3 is TGTGCCAGCATATCAGCAGGCTACGAGCAGTACTTC. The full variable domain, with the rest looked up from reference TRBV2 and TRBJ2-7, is EPEVTQTPSHQVTQMGQEVILRCVPISNHLYFYWYRQILGQKVEFLVSFYNNEISEKSEIFDDQFSVERPDGSNFTLKIRSTKLEDSAMYFCASISAGYEQYFGPGTRLTVT.

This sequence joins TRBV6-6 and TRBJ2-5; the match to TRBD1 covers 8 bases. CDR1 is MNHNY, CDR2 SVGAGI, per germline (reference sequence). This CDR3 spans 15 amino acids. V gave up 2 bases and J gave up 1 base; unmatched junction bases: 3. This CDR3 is CASSYGTGTQETQYF. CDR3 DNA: TGTGCCAGCAGTTACGGGACAGGCACCCAAGAGACCCAGTACTTC.